The rows below give T cell receptor beta chains drawn from one sample of a study of cytomegalovirus exposure and HLA in healthy donors. The data were produced by immunoSEQ multiplex PCR, yet TCRdb's version contains in-frame clones alone and is incomplete. The table includes about 73,000 clones, approximately 95% detected once. Sequencing was performed on PBMCs. Receptors were obtained from a man aged 18 to 30 in good health and CMV-seronegative. CDR3s include the opening cysteine and the closing phenylalanine or tryptophan. The order of the fields is CDR3 DNA, CDR3 protein, J gene, clone size, V gene, D gene. A D gene is named only where the DNA matches it firmly. Only part of the rows carry a size: once, few, many, or a class if the clone is expanded.

CDR3nt: TGCGCCAGCAGCTTGGTTAGTTTTAACACCGGGGAGCTGTTTTTT
CDR3aa: CASSLVSFNTGELFF
j_gene: TRBJ2-2
abundance: NA
v_gene: TRBV5-1
d_gene: NA

CDR3nt: TGTGCCAGCCGCCTCCGGGTCACTGAAGCTTTCTTT
CDR3aa: CASRLRVTEAFF
j_gene: TRBJ1-1
abundance: NA
v_gene: TRBV7-2
d_gene: NA

CDR3nt: TGTGCCAGCAGTTGGAAGACTCCTAGTGGAAACACCATATATTTT
CDR3aa: CASSWKTPSGNTIYF
j_gene: TRBJ1-3
abundance: NA
v_gene: TRBV6-5
d_gene: NA

CDR3nt: TGCGCCAGCAGTGTAGGGGCGCAGGGGGCCGAGCAGTACTTC
CDR3aa: CASSVGAQGAEQYF
j_gene: TRBJ2-7
abundance: NA
v_gene: TRBV10-2
d_gene: TRBD1

CDR3nt: TGTGCCAGCAGCGGAAAACAGGGTCTTGATTCACCCCTCCACTTT
CDR3aa: CASSGKQGLDSPLHF
j_gene: TRBJ1-6
abundance: NA
v_gene: TRBV9
d_gene: NA

CDR3nt: TGTGCCAGCAGTAAAGGACGGGAACATCAGCCCCAGCATTTT
CDR3aa: CASSKGREHQPQHF
j_gene: TRBJ1-5
abundance: NA
v_gene: TRBV6-5
d_gene: NA

CDR3nt: TGTGCCTGGAGTACTAGCGGGGGAGCACAAGAGACCCAGTACTTC
CDR3aa: CAWSTSGGAQETQYF
j_gene: TRBJ2-5
abundance: few
v_gene: TRBV30
d_gene: TRBD2

CDR3nt: TGTGCCTCCGAAGTCACAACGGGGTTCTGGGGGCAGTTCTTC
CDR3aa: CASEVTTGFWGQFF
j_gene: TRBJ2-1
abundance: NA
v_gene: TRBV30
d_gene: NA

CDR3nt: TGTGCCTGGAGTGCCTTACAGAATCAGCCCCAGCATTTT
CDR3aa: CAWSALQNQPQHF
j_gene: TRBJ1-5
abundance: NA
v_gene: TRBV30
d_gene: NA

CDR3nt: TGTGCCAGCAGCGAGGGGCAAGAGACCCAGTACTTC
CDR3aa: CASSEGQETQYF
j_gene: TRBJ2-5
abundance: NA
v_gene: TRBV9
d_gene: NA

CDR3nt: TGTGCCAGCAGCTCCCTATGGGACAGTAGATCCCATGGCTACACCTTC
CDR3aa: CASSSLWDSRSHGYTF
j_gene: TRBJ1-2
abundance: once
v_gene: TRBV11-2
d_gene: TRBD1

CDR3nt: TGTGCCACGGCGCCGGGACAGTACCAAGAGACCCAGTACTTC
CDR3aa: CATAPGQYQETQYF
j_gene: TRBJ2-5
abundance: NA
v_gene: TRBV10-3
d_gene: TRBD1

CDR3nt: TGTGCCAGCAGCTTAAAACCCCCCCTAGCGGGGTACTACGAGCAGTACTTC
CDR3aa: CASSLKPPLAGYYEQYF
j_gene: TRBJ2-7
abundance: NA
v_gene: TRBV7-2
d_gene: TRBD2

CDR3nt: TGTGCCAGCAGCGCCAGGGGGCTAACTGAAGCTTTCTTT
CDR3aa: CASSARGLTEAFF
j_gene: TRBJ1-1
abundance: NA
v_gene: TRBV11-3
d_gene: TRBD1

CDR3nt: TGTGCCAGCAGCTTCGAAGGGGGCAATCAGCCCCAGCATTTT
CDR3aa: CASSFEGGNQPQHF
j_gene: TRBJ1-5
abundance: NA
v_gene: TRBV7-2
d_gene: NA

CDR3nt: TGTGCCAGCAGGCGGGAAGGGACCTACGAGCAGTACTTC
CDR3aa: CASRREGTYEQYF
j_gene: TRBJ2-7
abundance: few
v_gene: TRBV7-3
d_gene: NA

CDR3nt: TGTGCCAGCAGTCCTTTACAGGAGATGAACACTGAAGCTTTCTTT
CDR3aa: CASSPLQEMNTEAFF
j_gene: TRBJ1-1
abundance: NA
v_gene: TRBV28
d_gene: NA

CDR3nt: TGTGCCAGCAGCTCGACTAGCGGGACCTACAATGAGCAGTTCTTC
CDR3aa: CASSSTSGTYNEQFF
j_gene: TRBJ2-1
abundance: NA
v_gene: TRBV7-8
d_gene: TRBD2

CDR3nt: TGTGCCAGCAGCCCCAGCGGGGGCACAGATACGCAGTATTTT
CDR3aa: CASSPSGGTDTQYF
j_gene: TRBJ2-3
abundance: NA
v_gene: TRBV6-4
d_gene: TRBD2

CDR3nt: TGTGCCAGCTCATCCCTTATAGCGGGGGACTCCTACAATGAGCAGTTCTTC
CDR3aa: CASSSLIAGDSYNEQFF
j_gene: TRBJ2-1
abundance: once
v_gene: TRBV18
d_gene: TRBD2